These T cell receptor beta chains were read from a single sample in a study of T cell responses to AZD1222 COVID-19 vaccine. Generated by immunoSEQ multiplex PCR, the TCRdb table keeps only in-frame clones and is missing some. The sample comprises about 160,000 clones, roughly 94% of which are singletons, and 4.4% rests with the top ten. The sequences come from peripheral blood, collected on day 0 of MenACWY control vaccination. The source is an adult in good health. Both conserved end residues are part of each CDR3. A D gene is named only where the DNA matches it firmly. Clone size is stated in some rows and not others, as once, few, many or a class when expanded.

clone_size,j_call,d_call,v_call,cdr3_nt,cdr3_aa
-,TRBJ1-2,-,TRBV6-5,TGTGCCAGCAGTTCCCGGGGGGGCAGGACTAACTATGGCTACACCTTC,CASSSRGGRTNYGYTF
-,TRBJ1-2,-,TRBV11-3,TGTGCCAGCAGCGCCGGGGTGGGGGGTTATGGCTACACCTTC,CASSAGVGGYGYTF
-,TRBJ2-1,TRBD2,TRBV11-3,TGTGCCAGCAGCTGGGGACTAGCGGGCTTGGGTGAGCAGTTCTTC,CASSWGLAGLGEQFF
-,TRBJ1-3,-,TRBV15,TGTGCCACCCTCGGTAGGGACTCTGGAAACACCATATATTTT,CATLGRDSGNTIYF
-,TRBJ1-2,TRBD1,TRBV30,TGTGCCTGTAAGACAGGGGGGGACTATGGCTACACCTTC,CACKTGGDYGYTF
-,TRBJ1-2,-,TRBV28,TGTGCCAGCAGCTTACTCGGCGGGGGGGCCAATGGCTACACCTTC,CASSLLGGGANGYTF
-,TRBJ2-3,-,TRBV6-6,TGTGCCACCCAAGACGGTTACACAGATACGCAGTATTTT,CATQDGYTDTQYF
-,TRBJ1-3,-,TRBV11-2,TGTGCCAGCAGCCCCGGGTGGGGGACTGGAAACACCATATATTTT,CASSPGWGTGNTIYF
once,TRBJ1-3,-,TRBV20-1,TGCAGTGCTAGTAGGACAGCTGGAAACACCATATATTTT,CSASRTAGNTIYF
-,TRBJ1-6,-,TRBV7-2,TGTGCCAGCAGCTTAGGACCCTATAATTCACCCCTCCACTTT,CASSLGPYNSPLHF
-,TRBJ2-7,TRBD2,TRBV7-2,TGTGCCAGCAGCCGGAGGACTAGCGGGAGTCTTGCCTACGAGCAGTACTTC,CASSRRTSGSLAYEQYF
few,TRBJ2-3,-,TRBV2,TGTGCCAGCACCCCCGGGGGCACAAATACGCAGTATTTT,CASTPGGTNTQYF
-,TRBJ2-2,TRBD2,TRBV5-1,TGCGCCAGTTCGACTAGCGGGGGGACCGGGGAGCTGTTTTTT,CASSTSGGTGELFF
-,TRBJ2-1,TRBD2,TRBV18,TGTGCCAGCTCACCCCGGGGGACTAGCGGGCTCAGCTCCTACAATGAGCAGTTCTTC,CASSPRGTSGLSSYNEQFF
-,TRBJ2-1,TRBD2,TRBV6-4,TGTGCCAGCAGCAAGCGGGAGGGCCTTTACAATGAGCAGTTCTTC,CASSKREGLYNEQFF
-,TRBJ2-7,TRBD1,TRBV18,TGTGCCAGCTCACAGGGGACAGAAACCTACGAGCAGTACTTC,CASSQGTETYEQYF
-,TRBJ1-5,-,TRBV7-6,TGTGCCAGCAGCTTGGAAGGTTATAGCAATCAGCCCCAGCATTTT,CASSLEGYSNQPQHF